This entry concerns a single T cell receptor beta chain. Whereas donors were nominally healthy upon sampling, unrecorded immune exposures were probable. Both 60 Vbeta primers and 13 Jbeta primers went into the PCR. Repertoires were generated with immunoSEQ multiplex PCR, while TCRdb's copy carries only in-frame clones and drops some. The sample shows 80,000 to 95,000 clones, around nine tenths of them seen only once. These data are taken from a study of cytomegalovirus exposure and HLA in healthy donors. The CDR3 has 15 amino acids. The V gene's germline CDR1 is SGHDT and CDR2 YYEEEE. The V end was cut by 4 bases, the J end by 4 bases, with 17 bases between.

The rearrangement links TRBV5-6 to TRBJ2-5, with a tentative D call TRBD2 (6 bases). Sequenced input: PBMCs. This sequence was found in a man aged 25-40 years in good health and CMV-seropositive. As DNA, the CDR3 is TGTGCCAGCAGCCCCCCCGGGAGCCGGCGAGAGACCCAGTACTTC. This sequence encodes CASSPPGSRRETQYF.